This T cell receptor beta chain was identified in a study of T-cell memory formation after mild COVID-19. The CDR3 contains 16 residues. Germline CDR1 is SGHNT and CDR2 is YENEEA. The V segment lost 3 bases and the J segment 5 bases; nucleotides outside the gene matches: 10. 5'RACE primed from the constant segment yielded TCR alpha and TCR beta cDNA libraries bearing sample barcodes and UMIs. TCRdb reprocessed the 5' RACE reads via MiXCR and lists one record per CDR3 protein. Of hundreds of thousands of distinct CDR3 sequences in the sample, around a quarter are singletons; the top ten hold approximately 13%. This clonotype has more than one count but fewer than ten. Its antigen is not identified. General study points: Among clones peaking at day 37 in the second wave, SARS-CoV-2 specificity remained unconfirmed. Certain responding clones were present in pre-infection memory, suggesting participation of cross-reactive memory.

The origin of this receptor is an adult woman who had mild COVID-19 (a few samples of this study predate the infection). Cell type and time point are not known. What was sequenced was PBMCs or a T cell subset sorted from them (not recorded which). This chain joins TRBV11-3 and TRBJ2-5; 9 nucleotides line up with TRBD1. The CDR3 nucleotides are TGTGCCAGCAGCTTCGCCTGGACAGGGGATGTGGAGACCCAGTACTTC. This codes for CASSFAWTGDVETQYF.